This note documents a single TCR beta chain sequence. One junction end disagrees with the germline gene, perhaps due to a read error. This entry comes from a study of T-cell reconstitution after alpha-beta-depleted transplantation in children. Library preparation (for TCRbeta) was performed with unique molecular identifiers. TCRdb analysed the PCR reads with MiXCR anew, one entry per CDR3 protein. Found here are a few hundred thousand distinct CDR3 sequences, around 16% of them singletons; the top ten hold under 30%. This CDR3 is built from 17 residues. Germline V CDR1 and CDR2: SGHRS, YFSETQ. This receptor was taken from a boy in the first two years of life who had a stem cell transplant for Wiskott-Aldrich syndrome, so the T cells may come from the graft donor. This rearrangement joins TRBV5-1 to TRBJ2-7; TRBD1 matches 7 bases. The sequencing here drew on PBMCs, mostly from graft donor cells, taken 360 days after TCRalphabeta/CD19-depleted stem cell transplant. CDR3 coding DNA: TGCGCCAGCAGCTTTCGGCAGGGACAGCCGTTCTCCTACGAGCGGTACTTC. This encodes CASSFRQGQPFSYERYF.